This T cell receptor (beta chain) was documented in a study of cytomegalovirus exposure and HLA in healthy donors. Amplification used 60 Vbeta primers and 13 Jbeta primers. TCRdb's table, derived via immunoSEQ multiplex PCR, lists solely in-frame clones and lacks some. The data contain more than 90,000 clones, around 73% of them singletons. General observations from the study: Roughly uniform depth of sequencing across donors was assumed in presence/absence analyses. Analyzed later, most CMV-associated TCR beta chains appeared HLA-restricted.

Points on this clone: Its antigen is unidentified.

The source is a woman between 40 and 50 years old in good health and CMV-seropositive. Source material: PBMCs.

CDR3 DNA sequence: TGTGCCAGCAGCTTAGAGTCGAGCCAGGGGCCCTACGAGCAGTACTTC. Its translation is CASSLESSQGPYEQYF. The chain combines TRBV7-8 with TRBJ2-7; maybe TRBD1 (6 bases). The CDR3 has 16 residues. Germline V gives CDR1 SGHVS, CDR2 FQNEAQ. V shed 1 base and J shed 2 bases, with 15 bases lying between them.